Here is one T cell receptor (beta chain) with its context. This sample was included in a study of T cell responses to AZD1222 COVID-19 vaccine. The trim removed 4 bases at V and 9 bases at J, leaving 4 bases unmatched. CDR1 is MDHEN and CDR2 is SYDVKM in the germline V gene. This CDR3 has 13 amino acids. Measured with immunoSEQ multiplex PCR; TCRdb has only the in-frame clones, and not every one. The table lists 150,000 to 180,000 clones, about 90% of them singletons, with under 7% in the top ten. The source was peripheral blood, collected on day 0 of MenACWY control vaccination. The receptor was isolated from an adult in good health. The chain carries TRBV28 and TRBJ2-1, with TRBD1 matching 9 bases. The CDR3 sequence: CASSSTGGTEQFF. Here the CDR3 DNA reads TGTGCCAGCAGTTCTACAGGGGGCACTGAGCAGTTCTTC.